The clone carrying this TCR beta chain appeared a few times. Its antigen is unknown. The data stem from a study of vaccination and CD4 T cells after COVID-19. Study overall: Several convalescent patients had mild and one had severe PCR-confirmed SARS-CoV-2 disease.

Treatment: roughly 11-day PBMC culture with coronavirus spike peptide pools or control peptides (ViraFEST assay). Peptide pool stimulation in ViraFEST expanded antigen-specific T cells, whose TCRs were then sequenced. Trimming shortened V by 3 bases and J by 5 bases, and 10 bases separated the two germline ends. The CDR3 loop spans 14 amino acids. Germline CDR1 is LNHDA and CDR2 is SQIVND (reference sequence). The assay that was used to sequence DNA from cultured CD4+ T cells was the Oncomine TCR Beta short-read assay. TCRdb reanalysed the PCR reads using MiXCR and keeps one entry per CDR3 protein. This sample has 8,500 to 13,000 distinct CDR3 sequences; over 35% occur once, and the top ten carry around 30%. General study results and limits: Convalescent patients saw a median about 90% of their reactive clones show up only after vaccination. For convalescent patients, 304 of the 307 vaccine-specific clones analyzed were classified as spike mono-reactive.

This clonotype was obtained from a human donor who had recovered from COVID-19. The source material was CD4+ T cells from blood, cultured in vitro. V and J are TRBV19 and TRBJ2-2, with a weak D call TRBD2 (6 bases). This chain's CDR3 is CASSIAGRTGELFF. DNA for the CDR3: TGTGCCAGTAGTATTGCGGGGCGAACCGGGGAGCTGTTTTTT.